This T cell receptor (beta chain) was sequenced during a study of T cells in Graves' hyperthyroidism and ophthalmopathy. The overall study: It was at initial diagnosis, before any treatment, that peripheral blood was collected.

Study conclusions and caveats: It was a median approximately 6.9 months before onset that the model predicted ophthalmopathy. Among thyroid clonotypes expanded above 0.001, most also appeared in blood.

This clonotype was counted ten times or more. Its antigen is unidentified. Regions amplified from RNA transcripts were the TCR beta CDR3 regions. Carried out on the TCR CDR3, a first-round RT-PCR used the HTBI primer set. Using its own MiXCR run on the multiplex PCR reads, TCRdb lists one record per CDR3 protein. The data contain roughly 260,000 distinct CDR3 sequences, roughly 15% of them singletons. The blood sample predates any ophthalmopathy symptoms, coming from first hyperthyroidism diagnosis. The receptor was derived from a woman aged 40 to 55 with Graves' hyperthyroidism that later progressed to Graves' ophthalmopathy. The source material was blood.

CDR3 amino acids: CSARDEQGVRVDNQPQHF. The CDR3 bases are TGCAGTGCTAGAGATGAACAGGGGGTTCGGGTAGACAATCAGCCCCAGCATTTT. The chain couples TRBV20-1 to TRBJ1-5; the match to TRBD1 covers 8 bases. Losses at the gene ends were 0 bases for V and 3 bases for J; bases not matched to a gene: 13. CDR3 length: 18 amino acids. CDR1 and CDR2 from the germline V gene are DFQATT and SNEGSKA (reference sequence).